The next 31 T cell receptor beta chains were all read from a single sample in a study of T cell responses to AZD1222 COVID-19 vaccine. TCRdb's table, derived via immunoSEQ multiplex PCR, lists solely in-frame clones and lacks some. The top ten hold roughly 10% of the sample, which has around 180,000 clones, 85% to 95% seen once. Source: peripheral blood, taken on day 0 of AZD1222 vaccination. The receptors come from an adult in good health.

The V and J genes are TRBV5-4 and TRBJ2-2; D remains unclear. CDR1 and CDR2 (germline): SGHNT, YYREEE (reference sequence). Trimming pared 4 bases from V and 7 bases from J, leaving 8 bases between. The CDR3 consists of 12 residues. The CDR3 bases are TGTGCCAGCAGCCTGGAAAGCGGGGAGCTGTTTTTT. It is translated as CASSLESGELFF.

The table lists this clone with a few counts. V gene TRBV7-9 combines with J gene TRBJ2-1; perhaps D is TRBD1 or TRBD2 (5 bases each). Germline CDR1 reads SEHNR; CDR2 reads FQNEAQ (reference sequence). V was pared by 6 bases and J by 10 bases, with 22 bases between. This CDR3 has 15 amino acids. Written as DNA, the CDR3 is TGTGCCAGCAGTTCTCCGAGTGGGACCCTCGGGGAGCAGTTCTTC. Protein: CASSSPSGTLGEQFF.

The V call is TRBV9, the J call TRBJ1-3; D gene unclear. Trimming took off 4 bases at V and 5 bases at J, with 4 bases between the two ends. The CDR3 runs to 11 residues. CDR1 and CDR2 (germline): SGDLS, YYNGEE. The CDR3 DNA is TGTGCCAGCAGCACGAGAAACACCATATATTTT. Its translation is CASSTRNTIYF.

The chain combines TRBV29-1 with TRBJ1-1; D gene uncertain. The germline gives CDR1 SQVTM, CDR2 ANQGSEA. This CDR3 has 13 residues. The V end lost 5 bases, the J end lost 5 bases, and 15 bases lay between the germline ends. As DNA, the CDR3 is TGCAGCGTTTTGTGGATAATGGGGACTGAAGCTTTCTTT. It encodes CSVLWIMGTEAFF.

The chain links TRBV28 to TRBJ1-1; tentatively, D is TRBD1 (5 bases). V was pared by 6 bases and J by 5 bases, with 16 bases between. The CDR3 contains 14 residues. Germline loops: CDR1 MDHEN, CDR2 SYDVKM. CDR3 sequence reads: CASSPDILRTEAFF. The CDR3 nucleotides read TGTGCCAGCAGCCCGGACATCCTGAGGACTGAAGCTTTCTTT.

The sample holds one count of this clone. This chain uses TRBV5-5 with TRBJ1-1, with D possibly matching TRBD1 (5 bases). Looked up from germline, CDR1 is SGHKS and CDR2 is YYEKEE (reference sequence). Deletions cut 4 bases from V and 0 bases from J, with 19 bases between. This CDR3 spans 17 amino acids. Here the CDR3 reads CASSPRGPAFLNTEAFF. The DNA of the CDR3 is TGTGCCAGCAGCCCAAGGGGACCCGCCTTCTTGAACACTGAAGCTTTCTTT.

This chain joins TRBV12-3 or TRBV12-4 and TRBJ2-2; the D is unclear. The CDR3 extends over 13 amino acids. V dropped 3 bases and J dropped 5 bases, with 7 bases sitting between them. The CDR3 region is CASSFVGTGELFF. CDR3 DNA sequence: TGTGCCAGCAGTTTTGTGGGGACCGGGGAGCTGTTTTTT.

This clone showed up just once. The J gene is TRBJ1-4, the V gene TRBV5-4; no definite D call. V was shortened by 3 bases and J by 0 bases, with 9 bases between the two germline ends. Per the germline V gene, CDR1 is SGHNT and CDR2 is YYREEE (reference sequence). CDR3 size: 15 residues. The chain's CDR3 is CASSSREATNEKLFF. CDR3 nucleotides: TGTGCCAGCAGCTCTCGGGAGGCAACTAATGAAAAACTGTTTTTT. The complete variable domain, with remaining parts taken from reference TRBV5-4 and TRBJ1-4, reads ETGVTQSPTHLIKTRGQQVTLRCSSQSGHNTVSWYQQALGQGPQFIFQYYREEENGRGNFPPRFSGLQFPNYSSELNVNALELDDSALYLCASSSREATNEKLFFGSGTQLSVL.

Here the CDR3 reads CASSQAPGGDYSGNTIYF. The CDR3 nucleotides are TGCGCCAGCAGCCAAGCCCCAGGGGGCGATTATTCCGGAAACACCATATATTTT. The rearrangement links TRBV4-1 to TRBJ1-3; 8 nucleotides agree with TRBD1. Germline CDR1 reads MGHRA; CDR2 reads YSYEKL. The CDR3 has 18 residues. Trimming removed 1 base from V and 4 bases from J; junction bases left unmatched: 12.

This clone turned up a few times. The V and J genes are TRBV27 and TRBJ1-2; the D gene is possibly TRBD1 (5 bases). This CDR3 is 15 amino acids long. V shed 2 bases and J shed 2 bases, with 12 bases lying between them. Germline V gene lookup returns CDR1 MNHEY and CDR2 SMNVEV (reference sequence). CDR3 in DNA: TGTGCCAGCAGTTTAAGGGGCGGACCCAACTATGGCTACACCTTC. Its translation: CASSLRGGPNYGYTF.

The V and J genes are TRBV6-1 and TRBJ1-1, with no clear D. The CDR3 runs 11 residues. Germline V gives CDR1 MNHNS, CDR2 SASEGT. V was trimmed by 3 bases and J by 6 bases, leaving 5 bases between them. This CDR3 reads CASSDTPEAFF. CDR3 in DNA: TGTGCCAGCAGTGATACACCTGAAGCTTTCTTT.

This chain links TRBV6-5 with TRBJ1-1; a weak D match, TRBD1 (5 bases). The CDR3 contains 12 residues. V gave up 7 bases and J gave up 7 bases, with 13 bases separating them. CDR1 and CDR2 from the germline V gene are MNHEY and SVGAGI. This chain's CDR3 is CASTTGLGEAFF. As DNA, the CDR3 is TGTGCCAGCACCACAGGACTGGGTGAAGCTTTCTTT.

The chain links TRBV28 to TRBJ1-4, with D perhaps matching TRBD1 (6 bases). The CDR3 totals 13 residues. Trimming shortened V by 7 bases and J by 8 bases, and 14 bases separated the two germline ends. The germline gives CDR1 MDHEN, CDR2 SYDVKM. This CDR3 reads CASTLAGAEKLFF. Written as DNA, the CDR3 is TGTGCCAGCACCCTGGCAGGGGCAGAAAAACTGTTTTTT.

This chain connects TRBV28 to TRBJ2-2; possibly TRBD1 or TRBD2 for D (5 bases each). The V end was cut by 4 bases, the J end by 6 bases, with 24 bases between. There are 18 residues in the CDR3. The germline V gene has CDR1 MDHEN and CDR2 SYDVKM. The CDR3 bases are TGTGCCAGCAGTTCGCCTTCCGGGACCTTCCTCGGGGCCGGGGAGCTGTTTTTT. This translates into CASSSPSGTFLGAGELFF.

The J gene is TRBJ1-1, the V gene TRBV11-1, with 7 bases lining up with TRBD1. The junction had 7 bases not matched to a gene; V was cut back by 3 bases and J by 0 bases. CDR1 SGHAT and CDR2 FQDESV come from the germline V gene (reference sequence). The length of the CDR3 is 16 residues. DNA of the CDR3: TGTGCCAGCAGCTTTTCAGGGGGATCTATGAACACTGAAGCTTTCTTT. Residues: CASSFSGGSMNTEAFF.

The J gene is TRBJ2-5, the V gene TRBV19; weak D call: TRBD1 (5 bases). From germline, CDR1 is LNHDA and CDR2 SQIVND (reference sequence). With 5 bases removed from V and 4 bases from J, the gap between germline ends came to 17 bases. The CDR3 is 15 amino acids. The CDR3 region is CASSHEKGSGETQYF. CDR3 sequence (DNA): TGTGCCAGTAGTCATGAGAAGGGGTCCGGAGAGACCCAGTACTTC.

This chain links TRBV11-2 with TRBJ2-5; 7 nucleotides align to TRBD2. CDR1 is SGHAT and CDR2 is FQNNGV in the germline V gene. The CDR3 length is 15 residues. Trimming cost V 1 base and J 4 bases; bases outside gene matches: 6. CDR3 in DNA: TGTGCCAGCAGCTTAGTCGCGGGAGCCCGAGAGACCCAGTACTTC. Encoded protein: CASSLVAGARETQYF.

This chain links TRBV2 with TRBJ1-1, with no clear D. V lost 6 bases and J 0 bases, leaving 17 bases between the germline ends. CDR3 length equals 16 residues. Germline V gene data show CDR1 as SNHLY and CDR2 as FYNNEI. CDR3 nucleotide sequence: TGTGCCAGCAGAGATAAGGCCCTGATCATGAACACTGAAGCTTTCTTT. The encoded protein is CASRDKALIMNTEAFF.

This clone came up a few times. V gene TRBV25-1 combines with J gene TRBJ2-2; D could derive from TRBD1 or TRBD2 (6 bases each). Trimming removed 6 bases at V and 4 bases at J, with 15 bases between. The CDR3 runs 15 residues. The germline gives CDR1 MGHDK, CDR2 SYGVNS. In DNA, the CDR3 is TGTGCCAGCAGACGCGAGGGGGGCGGCACCGGGGAGCTGTTTTTT. It is translated as CASRREGGGTGELFF.

The chain employs TRBV6-2 or TRBV6-3 and TRBJ2-2; D possibly matches TRBD1 or TRBD2 (5 bases each). V lost 0 bases and J 0 bases, leaving 8 bases between the germline ends. The CDR3 contains 16 residues. Germline CDR1 MNHEY, CDR2 SVGEGT. The CDR3 here is CASSYSGGSNTGELFF. In nucleotides, the CDR3 is TGTGCCAGCAGTTACTCTGGGGGTTCGAACACCGGGGAGCTGTTTTTT.

The gene calls are TRBV4-2 and TRBJ2-3, with TRBD2 matching over 15 bases. Germline loops: CDR1 LGHNA, CDR2 YNFKEQ. Trimming cost V 1 base and J 4 bases; bases outside gene matches: 0. The CDR3 runs 16 residues. The chain's CDR3 is CASSQGTSGGADTQYF. CDR3 nucleotide sequence: TGTGCCAGCAGCCAAGGGACTAGCGGGGGGGCAGATACGCAGTATTTT.

The chain couples TRBV12-3 or TRBV12-4 to TRBJ2-7, with unresolved D. Between the trimmed V and J ends, which lost 6 bases and 4 bases, there was a span of 7 bases. CDR3 size: 11 residues. The CDR3 loop is CASSGPYEQYF. CDR3 nucleotide sequence: TGTGCCAGCAGCGGACCGTACGAGCAGTACTTC.

The V and J genes are TRBV7-8 and TRBJ1-2; TRBD1 agrees at 7 bases. Germline V gene sequence: CDR1 SGHVS, CDR2 FQNEAQ. Germline trimming cut 1 base from V and 3 bases from J; bases unmatched to any gene: 5. This CDR3 has 15 residues. CDR3 DNA: TGTGCCAGCAGCTTAGGAAGGGGGCTATACTATGGCTACACCTTC. The encoded protein is CASSLGRGLYYGYTF.

V and J are TRBV20-1 and TRBJ2-7; D gene unclear. V was clipped by 3 bases and J by 5 bases, with 11 bases between them. The CDR3 has 12 residues. CDR1 and CDR2 (germline): DFQATT, SNEGSKA (reference sequence). The CDR3 here is CSASLLSHEQYF. CDR3 bases: TGCAGTGCTAGTTTATTATCCCACGAGCAGTACTTC.

The genes are TRBV7-9 and TRBJ2-1; 16 bases map to TRBD2. Per the germline V gene, CDR1 is SEHNR and CDR2 is FQNEAQ (reference sequence). Unmatched junction bases numbered 4, after V lost 5 bases and J lost 6 bases. This CDR3 is built from 16 residues. The CDR3: CASSGTSGRVGNEQFF. In DNA, the CDR3 is TGTGCCAGCAGCGGGACTAGCGGGAGGGTTGGCAATGAGCAGTTCTTC.

The chain couples TRBV19 to TRBJ1-1; a weak D match, TRBD1 (6 bases). The CDR3 is made up of 13 amino acids. Looked up from germline, CDR1 is LNHDA and CDR2 is SQIVND (reference sequence). V dropped 5 bases and J dropped 6 bases, with 13 bases sitting between them. CDR3 DNA: TGTGCCAGTAGTTACGGAGGGGGACCTGAAGCTTTCTTT. As protein: CASSYGGGPEAFF.

The chain is built from TRBV11-1 and TRBJ2-3; TRBD1 matches 7 bases. The V gene's germline CDR1 is SGHAT and CDR2 FQDESV (reference sequence). V was clipped by 5 bases and J by 6 bases; unmatched bases: 8. This CDR3 comprises 14 residues. The CDR3 DNA reads TGTGCCAGCAGCACCCGACAGGGTCCGGATACGCAGTATTTT. Amino acids: CASSTRQGPDTQYF. Supplemented by reference TRBV11-1 and TRBJ2-3, the full variable domain reads EAEVAQSPRYKITEKSQAVAFWCDPISGHATLYWYRQILGQGPELLVQFQDESVVDDSQLPKDRFSAERLKGVDSTLKIQPAELGDSAMYLCASSTRQGPDTQYFGPGTRLTVL.

The V and J genes are TRBV9 and TRBJ2-5, with D possibly matching TRBD1 (6 bases). This CDR3 region has 15 residues. V was clipped by 6 bases and J by 2 bases, with 17 bases between them. Germline values: CDR1 SGDLS, CDR2 YYNGEE. CDR3 DNA sequence: TGTGCCAGCACCTACCGAGGGGGAAGGCAAGAGACCCAGTACTTC. Encoded protein: CASTYRGGRQETQYF.

The DNA of the CDR3 is TGTGCCAGCAGCTCGACTAACTTCTGGTACGAGCAGTACTTC. This codes for CASSSTNFWYEQYF. This chain links TRBV5-6 with TRBJ2-7; the D gene is possibly TRBD2 (5 bases). Per germline, CDR1 SGHDT and CDR2 YYEEEE. The CDR3 has 14 residues. V lost 3 bases, J lost 4 bases, and 14 bases lay in between.

V and J are TRBV15 and TRBJ1-1; D ambiguous. This CDR3 has 17 residues. Germline CDR1 LNHNV, CDR2 YYDKDF (reference sequence). The V end lost 0 bases, the J end lost 2 bases, and 16 bases lay between the germline ends. The CDR3 protein is CATSRDYGIPPNTEAFF. DNA for the CDR3: TGTGCCACCAGCAGAGATTATGGGATTCCACCTAACACTGAAGCTTTCTTT.

The chain combines TRBV5-6 with TRBJ2-5; 12 bases agree with TRBD2. V lost 3 bases to trimming and J lost 4 bases; unmatched junction nucleotides: 13. Germline V gives CDR1 SGHDT, CDR2 YYEEEE. The CDR3 length is 18 residues. The CDR3 region is CASSSGPLAGGRRETQYF. DNA of the CDR3: TGTGCCAGCAGCTCTGGGCCGCTAGCGGGAGGGCGACGAGAGACCCAGTACTTC.